The 14 T cell receptor beta chains reported below all come from one sample, sequenced in a study of cytomegalovirus exposure and HLA in healthy donors (TCRdb year 2017). Libraries were prepared through the immunoSEQ multiplex PCR assay. For the multiplex PCR, a mixture combining 60 forward primers for TCR Vbeta segments and 13 reverse primers for TCR Jbeta segments was used. The immuneACCESS repertoire file appears here via TCRdb, limited to in-frame rearrangements. These files lack a portion of the clones; in checked studies, under half of the deficit traces to unresolved V genes, and the cause of the others is not known. Within this sample are approximately 190,000 clones, with approximately 84% of them counted one time only. The top ten constitute 3.8% of the sample. The sample taken for sequencing was PBMCs. Receptor source: a man aged 45-65 years in good health and CMV-seronegative.

This chain joins TRBV18 and TRBJ2-7; 7 nucleotides align to TRBD1. With V trimmed by 2 bases and J by 3 bases, 4 bases remained unmatched. CDR3 length equals 14 residues. The germline V gene encodes CDR1 KGHSH and CDR2 LQKENI. The CDR3 region has the DNA TGTGCCAGCTCACCAGGGGGACAGCACTACGAGCAGTACTTC. Protein: CASSPGGQHYEQYF. Full variable domain (outside the CDR3, taken from reference TRBV18 and TRBJ2-7): NAGVMQNPRHLVRRRGQEARLRCSPMKGHSHVYWYRQLPEEGLKFMVYLQKENIIDESGMPKERFSAEFPKEGPSILRIQQVVRGDSAAYFCASSPGGQHYEQYFGPGTRLTVT.

About this clone itself: A much larger clone is a single base away; this may be a read error. The chain's CDR3 is CAMGTSGPSYEQYF. DNA for the CDR3: TGTGCCATGGGGACTAGCGGACCTTCCTACGAGCAGTACTTC. V and J are TRBV6-1 and TRBJ2-5; 11 bases align to TRBD2. The closer fit of TRBJ2-7 to the DNA end suggests the J call may be wrong. Germline V gene data show CDR1 as MNHNS and CDR2 as SASEGT. The CDR3 consists of 14 residues.

V gene TRBV6-5 combines with J gene TRBJ1-2; D is possibly TRBD1 (6 bases). The CDR3 runs to 13 residues. CDR1 is MNHEY and CDR2 is SVGAGI in the germline V gene. V shed 5 bases and J shed 2 bases, with 9 bases lying between them. The CDR3 sequence: CASSTQGNYGYTF. For the CDR3, the DNA is TGTGCCAGCAGTACACAGGGAAACTATGGCTACACCTTC.

This sequence joins TRBV27 and TRBJ1-6, with TRBD1 identical over 9 bases. The CDR3 is 15 residues long. J gave up 7 bases and V 0 bases, and 1 base lay outside the gene matches. CDR1 MNHEY and CDR2 SMNVEV come from the germline V gene (reference sequence). The CDR3 bases are TGTGCCAGCAGTTTATCGGGACAGGGCAATTCACCCCTCCACTTT. It encodes CASSLSGQGNSPLHF.

This chain uses TRBV5-1 with TRBJ2-7; D may be TRBD1 (6 bases). Between the trimmed V and J ends, which lost 4 bases and 12 bases, there was a span of 20 bases. The CDR3 totals 13 residues. Per germline, CDR1 SGHRS and CDR2 YFSETQ. Here the CDR3 DNA reads TGCGCCAGCAGCCAGTCGAGGAGTTTAGGGGGGTACTTC. Protein product: CASSQSRSLGGYF.

The V call is TRBV4-1, the J call TRBJ2-1; 7 positions match TRBD1. The trim removed 4 bases at V and 7 bases at J, leaving 10 bases unmatched. Germline values: CDR1 MGHRA, CDR2 YSYEKL. The CDR3 loop spans 15 amino acids. CDR3 in amino acids: CASSLQGPRGNEQFF. For the CDR3, the DNA is TGCGCCAGCAGCCTACAGGGACCCAGGGGGAATGAGCAGTTCTTC.

This clone was recorded only once. The V and J genes are TRBV27 and TRBJ1-6; 7 bases agree with TRBD1. V shed 2 bases, J shed 9 bases, and the junction held 7 bases outside the gene matches. This CDR3 is 15 amino acids long. Germline CDR1 is MNHEY and CDR2 is SMNVEV (reference sequence). CDR3 in amino acids: CASSLVGTDGSPLHF. CDR3 nucleotides: TGTGCCAGCAGTTTAGTGGGGACAGACGGTTCACCCCTCCACTTT.

J is TRBJ1-6 and V is TRBV27; tentative D call: TRBD1 (5 bases). The V gene lost 5 bases and the J gene lost 0 bases, with 11 bases spanning the gap. CDR1 is MNHEY and CDR2 is SMNVEV in the germline V gene (reference sequence). The length of the CDR3 is 16 residues. DNA of the CDR3: TGTGCCAGCAGTGGGGCGGTGAGCTCCTATAATTCACCCCTCCACTTT. Protein product: CASSGAVSSYNSPLHF.

The rearrangement joins TRBV30 to TRBJ1-5; the match to TRBD1 covers 8 bases. CDR3 size: 13 residues. The germline gives CDR1 GTSNPN, CDR2 SVGIG (reference sequence). The junction had 4 bases not matched to a gene; V was cut back by 4 bases and J by 5 bases. In DNA, the CDR3 is TGTGCCTGGAATATACAGGGGGATCAGCCCCAGCATTTT. As protein: CAWNIQGDQPQHF.

This clone was detected once. The chain joins TRBV27 to TRBJ2-3; tentatively, D is TRBD1 (5 bases). Germline CDR1 is MNHEY and CDR2 is SMNVEV (reference sequence). Trimming removed 5 bases from V and 3 bases from J, with 15 bases in between. CDR3 length equals 15 residues. The CDR3 bases are TGTGCCAGCAGTCCAGGGTCCCTTTATACAGATACGCAGTATTTT. Translation gives CASSPGSLYTDTQYF.

V is TRBV6-1 and J is TRBJ2-3; D gene uncertain. The V and J ends lost 4 bases and 6 bases respectively, with 5 bases between them. Germline loops: CDR1 MNHNS, CDR2 SASEGT. The CDR3 totals 11 residues. CDR3 protein: CASSALDTQYF. The CDR3 DNA follows: TGTGCCAGCAGTGCCCTGGATACGCAGTATTTT.

Remarks on this clone: Compared with germline, one end of the junction differs, possibly owing to a read error. CDR3 sequence: CASSPGKGTQYF. The DNA of the CDR3 is TGTGCTAGCAGCCCCGGGAAGGGGACCCAGTACTTC. V usage is TRBV7-7 and J usage is TRBJ2-5, with D possibly matching TRBD2 (5 bases). CDR1 and CDR2 (germline): SSHAT, FNYEAQ (reference sequence). The CDR3 is 12 amino acids.

This clone showed up just a few times. The chain uses TRBV7-8 and TRBJ1-6, with 8 bases fitting TRBD1. CDR1 SGHVS and CDR2 FQNEAQ come from the germline V gene. The CDR3 has 17 amino acids. The trim removed 0 bases at V and 7 bases at J, leaving 8 bases unmatched. CDR3 in DNA: TGTGCCAGCAGCTTAGCTCACAGGGGGGAGAAGAATTCACCCCTCCACTTT. Translated, it gives CASSLAHRGEKNSPLHF.

Comments on this clone: The junction departs from the called germline gene at one end, perhaps through a read error. V usage is TRBV7-9 and J usage is TRBJ1-1; D remains unclear. The CDR3 spans 11 residues. Per the germline V gene, CDR1 is SEHNR and CDR2 is FQNEAQ (reference sequence). CDR3: CSSSSVTEAFF. CDR3 DNA: TGTTCCAGCAGCTCCGTCACTGAAGCTTTCTTT.